A selection of T cell receptor beta chains follows, all from one sample in a study of beta chain features in type 1 diabetes. TCRdb's table, derived via immunoSEQ multiplex PCR, lists solely in-frame clones and lacks some. Altogether hundreds of thousands of clones are present, around 15% being singletons, with the ten largest covering 0.022%. Sequencing was performed on naive CD4+ T cells from blood. The receptors here all came from a man between 18 and 29 years old with type 1 diabetes. The CDR3 runs from the conserved cysteine through the conserved F or W. Each record gives: clone size, D gene, J gene, V gene, CDR3 DNA, CDR3 protein. A D gene is named only where the DNA matches it firmly. Size is stated for part of the rows, as once, few or many counts, or as a class when the clone is expanded.

few	-	TRBJ1-1	TRBV7-9	TGTGCCAGCAGCTTCGACCTTCAAAAGAACACTGAAGCTTTCTTT	CASSFDLQKNTEAFF
-	-	TRBJ2-2	TRBV11-3	TGTGCCAGCAGCTTACTCGGGGAGCTGTTTTTT	CASSLLGELFF
few	TRBD1	TRBJ2-6	TRBV5-1	TGCGCCAGCATACCCGGGACAGCTGGGGCCAACGTCCTGACTTTC	CASIPGTAGANVLTF
few	-	TRBJ2-3	TRBV2	TGTGCCAGCAGAAGTAACAGTATTGGGGAAGATACGCAGTATTTT	CASRSNSIGEDTQYF
few	-	TRBJ1-2	TRBV10-1	TGCGCCAGCAGTGCCGGGTTGGACTATGGCTACACCTTC	CASSAGLDYGYTF
-	-	TRBJ1-5	TRBV2	TGTGCCAGCAGTGAAGAACTTTCCTGGGGTCAGCCCCAGCATTTT	CASSEELSWGQPQHF
few	TRBD2	TRBJ2-3	TRBV5-1	TGCGCCAGCAGCTCCCGGGGTAGCGGGGCGGATACGCAGTATTTT	CASSSRGSGADTQYF
-	TRBD1	TRBJ1-2	TRBV30	TGTGCCTGGAGTGGGGACAGCCTGTCCTATGGCTACACCTTC	CAWSGDSLSYGYTF
-	-	TRBJ1-6	TRBV28	TGTGCCAGCAGTTTTTCGAGGGCGAGGACGTTTAATTCACCCCTCCACTTT	CASSFSRARTFNSPLHF
-	-	TRBJ2-1	TRBV30	TGTGCCTGGAGCACGGGCCTCGTCAATGAGCAGTTCTTC	CAWSTGLVNEQFF
few	-	TRBJ2-3	TRBV6-5	TGTGCCAGCCGTAAGGGAACCTCCACAGATACGCAGTATTTT	CASRKGTSTDTQYF
-	TRBD2	TRBJ2-7	TRBV6-5	TGTGCCAGCAGTTATACGGGACTAGCGGGGAACTACGAGCAGTACTTC	CASSYTGLAGNYEQYF
-	TRBD1	TRBJ1-2	TRBV10-3	TGTGCCATCAGTGAGTTAGGGACAGGCAATGGCTACACCTTC	CAISELGTGNGYTF
few	-	TRBJ1-2	TRBV4-1	TGCGCCAGCAGCCAAGGGACTGACTATGGCTACACCTTC	CASSQGTDYGYTF
-	TRBD1	TRBJ1-1	TRBV18	TGTGCCAGCTCACCGGGACAGGGGGCGCCTGAAGCTTTCTTT	CASSPGQGAPEAFF
few	-	TRBJ2-2	TRBV9	TGTGCCAGCACTCGTGGCGCGGCGGACACCGGGGAGCTGTTTTTT	CASTRGAADTGELFF
-	TRBD1	TRBJ1-1	TRBV5-1	TGCGCCAGCAGCTCTGGGACAGCCGAAGCTTTCTTT	CASSSGTAEAFF
-	-	TRBJ2-1	TRBV27	TGTGCCAGCAGTTTATTACCAGGGAGAGGCTACAATGAGCAGTTCTTC	CASSLLPGRGYNEQFF
-	-	TRBJ2-7	TRBV9	TGTGCCAGCACCTCGGGCAGGGGGGCCAGGGACGAGCAGTACTTC	CASTSGRGARDEQYF
-	-	TRBJ1-2	TRBV27	TGTGCCAGCAGTTTATCGTTGCAGGGGCGCGGGGTTTATGGCTACACCTTC	CASSLSLQGRGVYGYTF
-	-	TRBJ2-7	TRBV19	TGTGCCAGTAGTATAGGTTGGAGGGACTACGAGCAGTACTTC	CASSIGWRDYEQYF
once	TRBD2	TRBJ2-1	TRBV2	TGTGCCAGCTCAGTCCGGGAGGTCTACAATGAGCAGTTCTTC	CASSVREVYNEQFF
-	TRBD1	TRBJ1-5	TRBV18	TGTGCCAGCTCTCCCGGGACAGGGAGAAATCAGCCCCAGCATTTT	CASSPGTGRNQPQHF
-	-	TRBJ1-1	TRBV11-3	TGTGCCAGCAGCTTCTCAGACGAAGCTTTCTTT	CASSFSDEAFF
few	-	TRBJ2-3	TRBV27	TGTGCCAGCAGTCGGGGGGATACGCAGTATTTT	CASSRGDTQYF
few	-	TRBJ2-7	TRBV7-9	TGTGCCAGCAGCTGGGGAACCTACGAGCAGTACTTC	CASSWGTYEQYF
few	-	TRBJ1-2	TRBV14	TGTGCCAGCAGCCAAGGTACGACCTATGGCTACACCTTC	CASSQGTTYGYTF
few	-	TRBJ2-1	TRBV30	TGTGCCTGGAATGGGGGGAGCTCCTACAATGAGCAGTTCTTC	CAWNGGSSYNEQFF
few	TRBD1	TRBJ2-7	TRBV15	TGTGCCACCAGCAGAGTTCTCCCTGACAGGGCGTCCTACGAGCAGTACTTC	CATSRVLPDRASYEQYF